This TCR beta chain was retrieved from a study of metastatic and nonmetastatic thyroid tumors. Study information: The authors compared repertoires across blood and tumor or nodule tissue from malignant and benign thyroid patients. Overall study results and limits: Malignant tumors reportedly showed significantly higher TCR beta diversity than benign nodules in both blood and tumor.

Germline V gene sequence: CDR1 SGHTA, CDR2 FQGTGA. The length of the CDR3 is 13 residues. Trimming took 1 base from V and 6 from J, leaving 6 bases between them. Original analysis: Differences in CDR3 between clinicopathological groups were drawn on to build a classifier intended to discriminate distant-metastatic papillary thyroid cancer patients. TCRdb re-called clones from the PCR reads using MiXCR. TCRdb assigned the V and J calls; the authors' analysis was not used. The sample includes about 18,000 clones, 34% of them seen just once. In regard to this clone: The antigen remains undetermined.

No treatment of any kind had been given to any patient before thyroid surgery. Sequenced sample: tumor tissue. The V call is TRBV7-3, the J call TRBJ2-2; D not certain. The receptor was isolated from a female donor with papillary thyroid cancer or a benign thyroid nodule (not recorded which). Some clones in this sample may be carry-over from other donors' samples. The CDR3 DNA follows: TGTGCCAGCAGCTTAATGGTTTCCGGGGAGCTGTTTTTT. Protein: CASSLMVSGELFF.